The rows below give T cell receptor beta chains drawn from one sample of a study of T cell repertoires in cytomegalovirus infection. TCRdb re-called the reads through MiXCR, storing one row per CDR3 protein. The table lists hundreds of thousands of distinct CDR3 sequences, roughly 36% of them singletons, with about 20% in the top ten. The antigens these receptors bind are not known. The sequenced sample was cultured PBMCs, obtained from culture after CMV antigen stimulation. Receptor source: a human donor in good health (CMV status not recorded). Some clones in this sample may be carry-over from other donors' samples. Both conserved end residues are part of each CDR3. A D gene is named only where the DNA matches it firmly. The size field is filled for only some rows; it gives once, few, many or a size class.

d_call	j_call	v_call	clone_size	cdr3_nt	cdr3_aa
.	TRBJ1-5	TRBV12-3/TRBV12-4	.	TGTGCCAGCAGCACGTATAGTCAGCCCCAGCATTTT	CASSTYSQPQHF
TRBD2	TRBJ2-2	TRBV6-2/TRBV6-3	.	TGTGCCAGCAGCCGAGAACTAGCGGGACAAAACACCGGGGAGCTGTTTTTT	CASSRELAGQNTGELFF
.	TRBJ2-7	TRBV29-1	few	TGCAGCGTTGAAGGCGGCAGACGAAGCTCCTACGAGCAGTACTTC	CSVEGGRRSSYEQYF
.	TRBJ2-7	TRBV18	many	TGTGCCAGCAGTCCCGGGACGGATTCCTACGAGCAGTACTTC	CASSPGTDSYEQYF
TRBD1	TRBJ1-1	TRBV7-2	many	TGTGCCAGCAGCCCTAAGGACAGGGCGGACACTGAAGCTTTCTTT	CASSPKDRADTEAFF
.	TRBJ1-4	TRBV7-2	.	TGTGCCAGCAGCTTAGTGGGTGCCGATGAAAAACTGTTTTTT	CASSLVGADEKLFF
.	TRBJ1-5	TRBV12-3/TRBV12-4	.	TGTGCCAGCAGACGCGAACGACAGCCCCAGCATTTT	CASRRERQPQHF
.	TRBJ2-5	TRBV7-2	few	TGTGCCAGCAGCTTAAGACAGTCGATCGAGACCCAGTACTTC	CASSLRQSIETQYF
.	TRBJ2-7	TRBV6-1	once	TGTGCCAGCAGTCCAGGCCGGGACCTCTACGAGCAGTACTTC	CASSPGRDLYEQYF
TRBD1	TRBJ2-3	TRBV7-2	many	TGTGCCAGCAGCTTCACAGGGGTAGTTGCAGATACGCAGTATTTT	CASSFTGVVADTQYF
.	TRBJ1-4	TRBV23-1	.	TGCGCCAGGGTACAGGGTGGTCCTGAAAAACTGTTTTTT	CARVQGGPEKLFF
TRBD1	TRBJ1-6	TRBV28	.	TGTGCCAGCAGTCTCCCCGGGACAGGTGGAAGGTCACCCCTCCACTTT	CASSLPGTGGRSPLHF
.	TRBJ2-3	TRBV7-9	few	TGTGCCAGCAGCGAGGGGACTTCTCCCACAGATACGCAGTATTTT	CASSEGTSPTDTQYF
TRBD1	TRBJ1-2	TRBV6-2/TRBV6-3	.	TGTGCCAGCAGATCGCCGGGACAGGGAGGGTTGGACTACACCTTC	CASRSPGQGGLDYTF
.	TRBJ2-3	TRBV12-3/TRBV12-4	.	TGTGCCAGCAACTGGAGGGCCCTCACAGATACGCAGTATTTT	CASNWRALTDTQYF